The present T cell receptor (beta chain) was sequenced within a study of blood T cells in healthy people across ages. The trim removed 2 bases at V and 5 bases at J, leaving 9 bases unmatched. This CDR3 has 17 amino acids. The V gene's germline CDR1 is LGHNA and CDR2 YNFKEQ. General study findings and limits: Donors of long life had a larger count of naive CD4+ cells and greater diversity than aged donors.

In the case of this clonotype: As yet, its antigen is unknown.

Alongside a J-beta primer mix, a sample-barcoded 5' primer served in a second PCR lasting about 6 to 12 cycles. Via MiXCR, TCRdb re-called the 5' RACE reads, giving one row per CDR3 protein. The sample records over 600,000 distinct CDR3 sequences, around 43% being singletons. This TCR came from a man older than 75 in good health. The J gene is TRBJ2-2, the V gene TRBV4-2, with TRBD1 identical over 9 bases. The sample consisted of blood. The CDR3 coding sequence is TGTGCCAGCAGCCAACTAACAGGGGGCGATAATACCGGGGAGCTGTTTTTT. As protein: CASSQLTGGDNTGELFF.